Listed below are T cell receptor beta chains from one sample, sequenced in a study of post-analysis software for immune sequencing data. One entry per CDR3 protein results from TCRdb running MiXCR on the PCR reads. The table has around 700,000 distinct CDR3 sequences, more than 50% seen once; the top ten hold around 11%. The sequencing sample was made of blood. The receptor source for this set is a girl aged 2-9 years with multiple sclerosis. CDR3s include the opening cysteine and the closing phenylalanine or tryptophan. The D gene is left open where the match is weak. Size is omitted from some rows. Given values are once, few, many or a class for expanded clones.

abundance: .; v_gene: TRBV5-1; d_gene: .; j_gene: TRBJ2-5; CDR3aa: CASSFYVGRETQYF; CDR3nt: TGCGCCAGCAGCTTTTATGTGGGACGGGAGACCCAGTACTTC
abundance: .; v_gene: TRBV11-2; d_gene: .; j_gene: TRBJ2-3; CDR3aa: CASSLQGVERYF; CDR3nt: TGTGCCAGCAGTTTACAGGGAGTGGAGAGGTATTTT
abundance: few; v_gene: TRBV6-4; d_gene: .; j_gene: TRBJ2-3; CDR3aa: CASSDSEETDTQYF; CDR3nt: TGTGCCAGCAGTGACTCGGAGGAAACAGATACGCAGTATTTT
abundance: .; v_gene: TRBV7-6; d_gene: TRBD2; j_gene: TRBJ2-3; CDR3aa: CASSLGGVGDTQYF; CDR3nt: TGTGCCAGCAGCCTGGGGGGGGTGGGAGATACGCAGTATTTT
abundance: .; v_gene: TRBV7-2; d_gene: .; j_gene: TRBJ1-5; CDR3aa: CASSLVGLVAQPQHF; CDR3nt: TGTGCCAGCAGCTTAGTTGGGTTGGTCGCTCAGCCCCAGCATTTT
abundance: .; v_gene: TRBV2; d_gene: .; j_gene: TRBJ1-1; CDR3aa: CASSEGGSTEAFF; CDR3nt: TGTGCCAGCAGTGAAGGGGGGAGTACTGAAGCTTTCTTT
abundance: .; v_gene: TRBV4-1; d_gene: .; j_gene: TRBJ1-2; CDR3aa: CASLGHQRMRGYTF; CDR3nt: TGCGCCAGCTTGGGACACCAGCGAATGCGTGGCTACACCTTC
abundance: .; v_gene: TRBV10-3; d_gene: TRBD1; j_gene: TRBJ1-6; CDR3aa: CAISEGQDHSPLHF; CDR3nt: TGTGCCATCAGTGAGGGACAGGACCACTCACCCCTCCACTTT
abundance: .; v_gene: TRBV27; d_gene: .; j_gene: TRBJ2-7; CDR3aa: CASSLRSTLVYEQYF; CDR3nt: TGTGCCAGCAGCCTTCGTTCCACCCTAGTCTACGAGCAGTACTTC
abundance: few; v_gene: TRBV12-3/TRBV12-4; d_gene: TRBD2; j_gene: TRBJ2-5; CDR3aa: CASSPRLAGGRETQYF; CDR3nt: TGTGCCAGCAGTCCCCGACTAGCGGGAGGGCGAGAGACCCAGTACTTC
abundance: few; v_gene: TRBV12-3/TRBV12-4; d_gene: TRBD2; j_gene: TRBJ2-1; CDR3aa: CASSLTSGDYNEQFF; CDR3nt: TGTGCCAGCAGTTTAACTAGCGGGGATTACAATGAGCAGTTCTTC
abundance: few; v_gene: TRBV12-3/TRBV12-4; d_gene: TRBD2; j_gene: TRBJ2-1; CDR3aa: CASRSLAGGLAEQFF; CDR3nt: TGTGCCAGCAGGTCCCTAGCGGGAGGATTAGCTGAGCAGTTCTTC
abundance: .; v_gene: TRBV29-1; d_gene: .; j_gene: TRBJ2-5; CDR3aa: CSGLGPRHGETQYF; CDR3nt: TGCAGCGGCCTGGGACCCAGACACGGGGAGACCCAGTACTTC
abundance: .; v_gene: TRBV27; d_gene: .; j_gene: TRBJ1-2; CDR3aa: CASSLRGGRALNYGYTF; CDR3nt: TGTGCCAGCAGTTTAAGGGGGGGCAGGGCCCTTAACTATGGCTACACCTTC
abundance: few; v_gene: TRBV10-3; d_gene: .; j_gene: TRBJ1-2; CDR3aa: CAISDLLYGYTF; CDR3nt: TGTGCCATCAGTGATTTACTCTATGGCTACACCTTC
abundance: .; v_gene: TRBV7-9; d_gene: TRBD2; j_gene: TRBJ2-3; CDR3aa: CASSATSGVADTQYF; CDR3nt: TGTGCCAGCAGCGCGACTAGCGGGGTCGCAGATACGCAGTATTTT
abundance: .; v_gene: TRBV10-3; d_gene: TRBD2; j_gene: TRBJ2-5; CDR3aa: CAISGTSRGEQYF; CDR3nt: TGTGCCATCAGTGGGACTTCTCGGGGGGAGCAGTACTTC
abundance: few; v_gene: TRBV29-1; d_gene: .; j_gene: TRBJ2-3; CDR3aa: CSVDGGDQDTQYF; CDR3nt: TGCAGCGTGGATGGGGGAGATCAAGATACGCAGTATTTT
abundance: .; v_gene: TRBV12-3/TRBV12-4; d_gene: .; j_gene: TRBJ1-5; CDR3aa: CASSYTVEVNQPQHF; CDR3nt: TGTGCCAGCAGTTACACCGTAGAGGTTAATCAGCCCCAGCATTTT
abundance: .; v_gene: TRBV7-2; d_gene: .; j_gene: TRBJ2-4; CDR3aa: CASSLLLLAKNIQYF; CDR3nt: TGTGCCAGCAGCTTACTACTCCTCGCCAAAAACATTCAGTACTTC